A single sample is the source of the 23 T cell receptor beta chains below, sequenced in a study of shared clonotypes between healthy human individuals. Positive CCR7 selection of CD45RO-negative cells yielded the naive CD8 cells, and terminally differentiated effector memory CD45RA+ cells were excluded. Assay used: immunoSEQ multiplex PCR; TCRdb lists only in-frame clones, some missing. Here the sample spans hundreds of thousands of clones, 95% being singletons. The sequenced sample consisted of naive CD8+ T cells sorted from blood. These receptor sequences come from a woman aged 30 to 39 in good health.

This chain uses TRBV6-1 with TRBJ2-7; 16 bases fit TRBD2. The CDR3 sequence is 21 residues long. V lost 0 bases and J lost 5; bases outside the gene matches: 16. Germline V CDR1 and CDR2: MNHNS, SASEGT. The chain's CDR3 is CASSEAPGLAGGPGVIHEQYF. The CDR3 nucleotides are TGTGCCAGCAGTGAAGCCCCGGGACTAGCGGGAGGGCCGGGAGTGATCCACGAGCAGTACTTC.

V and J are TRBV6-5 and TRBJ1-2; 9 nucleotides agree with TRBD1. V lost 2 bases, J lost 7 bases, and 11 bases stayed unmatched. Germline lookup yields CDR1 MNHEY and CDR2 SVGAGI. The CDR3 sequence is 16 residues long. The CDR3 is CASSYRWDRAQSGYTF. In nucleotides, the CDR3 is TGTGCCAGCAGTTACCGCTGGGACAGGGCCCAATCTGGCTACACCTTC.

The CDR3 protein is CSVEVGNYNEQFF. The CDR3 DNA follows: TGCAGCGTTGAGGTTGGCAACTACAATGAGCAGTTCTTC. The chain combines TRBV29-1 with TRBJ2-1; D unresolved. Deletions cut 3 bases from V and 3 bases from J, with 9 bases between. Germline CDR1 and CDR2: SQVTM and ANQGSEA. There are 13 residues in the CDR3.

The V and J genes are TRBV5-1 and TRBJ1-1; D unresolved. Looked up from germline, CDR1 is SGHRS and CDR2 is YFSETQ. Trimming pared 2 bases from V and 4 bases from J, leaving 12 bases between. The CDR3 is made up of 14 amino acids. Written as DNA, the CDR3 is TGCGCCAGCAGCTTTGGGAAACGGACCACTGAAGCTTTCTTT. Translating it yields CASSFGKRTTEAFF. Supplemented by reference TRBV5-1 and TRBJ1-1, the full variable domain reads KAGVTQTPRYLIKTRGQQVTLSCSPISGHRSVSWYQQTPGQGLQFLFEYFSETQRNKGNFPGRFSGRQFSNSRSEMNVSTLELGDSALYLCASSFGKRTTEAFFGQGTRLTVV.

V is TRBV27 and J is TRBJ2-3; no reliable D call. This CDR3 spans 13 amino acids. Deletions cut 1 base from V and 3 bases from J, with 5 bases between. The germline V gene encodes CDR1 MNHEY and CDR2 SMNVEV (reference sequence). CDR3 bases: TGTGCCAGCAGTTTATACTGGACAGATACGCAGTATTTT. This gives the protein CASSLYWTDTQYF.

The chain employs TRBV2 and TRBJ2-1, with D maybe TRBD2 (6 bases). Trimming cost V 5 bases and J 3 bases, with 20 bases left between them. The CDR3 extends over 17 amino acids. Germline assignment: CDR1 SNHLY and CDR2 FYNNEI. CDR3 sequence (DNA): TGTGCCAGCAGTTACTCCACTGGCGGGACCTTCTACAATGAGCAGTTCTTC. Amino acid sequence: CASSYSTGGTFYNEQFF.

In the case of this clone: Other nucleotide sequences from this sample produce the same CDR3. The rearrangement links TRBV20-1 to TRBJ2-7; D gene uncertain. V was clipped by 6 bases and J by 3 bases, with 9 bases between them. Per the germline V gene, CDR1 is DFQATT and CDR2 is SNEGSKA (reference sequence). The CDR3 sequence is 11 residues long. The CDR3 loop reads CSARQGYEQYF. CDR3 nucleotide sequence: TGCAGTGCCAGGCAAGGCTACGAGCAGTACTTC.

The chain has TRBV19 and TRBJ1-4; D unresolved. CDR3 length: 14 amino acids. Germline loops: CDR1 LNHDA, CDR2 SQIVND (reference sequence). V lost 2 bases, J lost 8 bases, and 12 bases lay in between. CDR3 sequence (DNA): TGTGCCAGTAGTATAAGAGAGTTAGGCGAAAAACTGTTTTTT. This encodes CASSIRELGEKLFF.

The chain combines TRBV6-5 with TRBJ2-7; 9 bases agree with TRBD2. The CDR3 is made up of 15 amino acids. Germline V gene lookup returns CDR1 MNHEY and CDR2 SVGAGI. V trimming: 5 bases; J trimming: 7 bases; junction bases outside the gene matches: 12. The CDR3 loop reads CASSRAGGPDGEQYF. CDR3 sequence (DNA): TGTGCCAGCAGTCGCGCGGGAGGGCCTGATGGGGAGCAGTACTTC.

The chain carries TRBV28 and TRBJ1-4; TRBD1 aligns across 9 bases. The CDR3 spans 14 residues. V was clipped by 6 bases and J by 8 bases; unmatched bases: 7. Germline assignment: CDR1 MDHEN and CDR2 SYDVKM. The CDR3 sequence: CASSLTGTGEKLFF. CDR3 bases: TGTGCCAGCAGCCTAACCGGGACAGGGGAAAAACTGTTTTTT.

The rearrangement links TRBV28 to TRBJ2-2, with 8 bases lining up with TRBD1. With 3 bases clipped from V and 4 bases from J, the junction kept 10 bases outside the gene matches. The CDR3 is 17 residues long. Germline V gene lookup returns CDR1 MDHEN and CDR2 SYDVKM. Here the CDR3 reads CASSLGIQGALTGELFF. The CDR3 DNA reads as TGTGCCAGCAGTTTGGGGATTCAGGGGGCCCTCACCGGGGAGCTGTTTTTT.

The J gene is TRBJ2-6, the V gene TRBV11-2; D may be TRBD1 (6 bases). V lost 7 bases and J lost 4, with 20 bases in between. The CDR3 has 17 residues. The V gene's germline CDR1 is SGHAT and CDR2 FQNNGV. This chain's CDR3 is CASTGPGHRAGANVLTF. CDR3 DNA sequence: TGTGCCAGCACGGGCCCGGGACACAGGGCCGGGGCCAACGTCCTGACTTTC.

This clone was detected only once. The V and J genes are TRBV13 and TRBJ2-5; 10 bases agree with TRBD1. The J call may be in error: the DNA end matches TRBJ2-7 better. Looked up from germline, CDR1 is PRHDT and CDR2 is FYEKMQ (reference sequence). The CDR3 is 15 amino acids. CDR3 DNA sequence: TGTGCCAGCAGCTTAGGTGGGACAGGGGACCACGAGCAGTACTTC. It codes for CASSLGGTGDHEQYF.

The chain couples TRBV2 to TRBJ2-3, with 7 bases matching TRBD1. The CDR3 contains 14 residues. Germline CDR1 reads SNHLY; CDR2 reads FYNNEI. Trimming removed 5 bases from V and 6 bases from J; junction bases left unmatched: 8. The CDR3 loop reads CASSPGQHPDTQYF. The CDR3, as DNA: TGTGCCAGCAGTCCGGGACAGCACCCTGATACGCAGTATTTT.

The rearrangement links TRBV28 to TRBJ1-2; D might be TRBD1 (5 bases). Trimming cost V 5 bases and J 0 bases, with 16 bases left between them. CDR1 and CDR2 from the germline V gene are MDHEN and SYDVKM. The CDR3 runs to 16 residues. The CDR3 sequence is CASSEPPRGSNYGYTF. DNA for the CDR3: TGTGCCAGCAGTGAGCCACCAAGGGGATCTAACTATGGCTACACCTTC.

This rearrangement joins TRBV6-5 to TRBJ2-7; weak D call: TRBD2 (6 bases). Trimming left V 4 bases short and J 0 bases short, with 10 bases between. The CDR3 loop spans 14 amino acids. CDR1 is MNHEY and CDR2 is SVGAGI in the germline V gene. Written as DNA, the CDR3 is TGTGCCAGCAGTTTTGGAGGGAACTCCTACGAGCAGTACTTC. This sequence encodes CASSFGGNSYEQYF.

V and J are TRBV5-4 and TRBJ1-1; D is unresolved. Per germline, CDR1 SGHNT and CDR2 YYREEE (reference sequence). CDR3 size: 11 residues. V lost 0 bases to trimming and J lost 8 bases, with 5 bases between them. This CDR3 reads CASSLGREAFF. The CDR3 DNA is TGTGCCAGCAGCTTGGGCAGAGAAGCTTTCTTT. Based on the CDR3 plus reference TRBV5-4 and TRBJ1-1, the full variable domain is ETGVTQSPTHLIKTRGQQVTLRCSSQSGHNTVSWYQQALGQGPQFIFQYYREEENGRGNFPPRFSGLQFPNYSSELNVNALELDDSALYLCASSLGREAFFGQGTRLTVV.

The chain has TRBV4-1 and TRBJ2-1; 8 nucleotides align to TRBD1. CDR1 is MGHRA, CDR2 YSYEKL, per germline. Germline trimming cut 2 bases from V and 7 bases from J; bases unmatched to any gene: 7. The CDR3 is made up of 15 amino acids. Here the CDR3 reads CASSQLRTGRNEQFF. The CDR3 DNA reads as TGCGCCAGCAGCCAACTAAGGACAGGGAGAAATGAGCAGTTCTTC.

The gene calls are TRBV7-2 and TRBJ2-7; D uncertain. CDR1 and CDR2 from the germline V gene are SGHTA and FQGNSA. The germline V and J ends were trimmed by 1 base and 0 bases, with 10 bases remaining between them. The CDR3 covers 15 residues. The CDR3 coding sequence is TGTGCCAGCAGCTTAGGATCCACGGACTCCTACGAGCAGTACTTC. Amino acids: CASSLGSTDSYEQYF.

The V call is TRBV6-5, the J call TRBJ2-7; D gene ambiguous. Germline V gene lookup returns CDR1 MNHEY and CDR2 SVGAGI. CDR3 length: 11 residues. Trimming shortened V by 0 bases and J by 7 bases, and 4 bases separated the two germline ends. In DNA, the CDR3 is TGTGCCAGCAGTTACTCAAGGGAGCAGTACTTC. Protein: CASSYSREQYF.

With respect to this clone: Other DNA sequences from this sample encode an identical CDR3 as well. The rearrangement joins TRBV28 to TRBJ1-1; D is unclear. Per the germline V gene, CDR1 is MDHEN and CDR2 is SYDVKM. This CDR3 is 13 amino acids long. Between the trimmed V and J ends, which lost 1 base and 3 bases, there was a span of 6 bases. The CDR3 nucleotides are TGTGCCAGCAGTTTATTAGGCTACACTGAAGCTTTCTTT. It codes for CASSLLGYTEAFF.

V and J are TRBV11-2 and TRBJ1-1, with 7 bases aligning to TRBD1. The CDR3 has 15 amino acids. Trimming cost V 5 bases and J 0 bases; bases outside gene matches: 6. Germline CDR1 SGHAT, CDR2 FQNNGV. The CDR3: CASSAGQAMNTEAFF. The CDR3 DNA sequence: TGTGCCAGCAGCGCCGGACAGGCAATGAACACTGAAGCTTTCTTT. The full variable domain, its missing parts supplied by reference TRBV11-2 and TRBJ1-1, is EAGVAQSPRYKIIEKRQSVAFWCNPISGHATLYWYQQILGQGPKLLIQFQNNGVVDDSQLPKDRFSAERLKGVDSTLKIQPAKLEDSAVYLCASSAGQAMNTEAFFGQGTRLTVV.

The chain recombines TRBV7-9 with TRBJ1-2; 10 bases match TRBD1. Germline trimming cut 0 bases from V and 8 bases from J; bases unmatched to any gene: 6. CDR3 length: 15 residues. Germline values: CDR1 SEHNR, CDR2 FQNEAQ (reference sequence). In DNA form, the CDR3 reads TGTGCCAGCAGCTTAGCCGGACAGGGGGTAGGAGGCTACACCTTC. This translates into CASSLAGQGVGGYTF.